This TCR beta chain was retrieved from a study of T cells in Graves' hyperthyroidism and ophthalmopathy. Study-wide points: Stable hyperthyroidism was told apart from ophthalmopathy by a model built on 13 V-J features.

This clonotype came up many times. Antigen: not known. The investigators amplified TCR beta CDR3 regions from RNA transcripts. The HTBI primer set drove a first-round RT-PCR of the TCR CDR3. TCRdb reprocessed the multiplex PCR reads with MiXCR, giving one entry per CDR3 protein. The sample includes approximately 590,000 distinct CDR3 sequences, about 15% of them seen just once. This CDR3 is 15 amino acids long. V lost 5 bases to trimming and J lost 6 bases; unmatched junction nucleotides: 5. Looked up from germline, CDR1 is SGHVS and CDR2 is FQNEAQ. Sequencing used blood. The sequence derives from a woman in her twenties or thirties with Graves' hyperthyroidism. The rearrangement links TRBV7-8 to TRBJ2-1; 12 bases agree with TRBD2. The CDR3 DNA is TGTGCCAGCAGCATAACTAGCGGGAGGTCCAATGAGCAGTTCTTC. It codes for CASSITSGRSNEQFF.